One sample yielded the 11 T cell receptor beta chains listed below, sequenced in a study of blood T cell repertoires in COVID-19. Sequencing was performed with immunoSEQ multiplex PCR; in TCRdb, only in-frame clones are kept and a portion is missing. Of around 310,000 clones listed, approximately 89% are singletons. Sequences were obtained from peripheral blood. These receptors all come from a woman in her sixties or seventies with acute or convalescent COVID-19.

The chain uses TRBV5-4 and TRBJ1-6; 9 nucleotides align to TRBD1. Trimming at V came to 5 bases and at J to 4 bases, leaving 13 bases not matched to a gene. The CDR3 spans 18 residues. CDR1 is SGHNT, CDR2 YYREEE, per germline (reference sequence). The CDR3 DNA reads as TGTGCCAGCAGGAATTCAGGGGACAGGGAACCTTATAATTCACCCCTCCACTTT. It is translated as CASRNSGDREPYNSPLHF.

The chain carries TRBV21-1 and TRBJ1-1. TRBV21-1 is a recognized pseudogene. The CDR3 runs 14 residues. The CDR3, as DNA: TGTGCCAGCAGCAAAGCCACGGGGTTCACTGAAGCTTTCTTT. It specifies CASSKATGFTEAFF.

Here the CDR3 DNA reads TGCGCCAGCAGCCAACAGGGTGGGTCAGAGACCCAGTACTTC. Translating gives CASSQQGGSETQYF. The chain is built from TRBV5-1 and TRBJ2-5, with D perhaps TRBD1 (6 bases). CDR1 SGHRS and CDR2 YFSETQ come from the germline V gene. The CDR3 has 14 amino acids. V lost 4 bases and J lost 4, with 14 bases in between. Combining the CDR3 with reference TRBV5-1 and TRBJ2-5 gives the whole variable domain KAGVTQTPRYLIKTRGQQVTLSCSPISGHRSVSWYQQTPGQGLQFLFEYFSETQRNKGNFPGRFSGRQFSNSRSEMNVSTLELGDSALYLCASSQQGGSETQYFGPGTRLLVL.

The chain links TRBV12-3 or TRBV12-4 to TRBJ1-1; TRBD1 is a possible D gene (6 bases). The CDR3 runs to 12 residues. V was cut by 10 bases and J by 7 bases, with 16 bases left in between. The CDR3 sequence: CATSRQGIEAFF. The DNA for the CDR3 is TGTGCCACCTCTCGGCAGGGGATTGAAGCTTTCTTT.

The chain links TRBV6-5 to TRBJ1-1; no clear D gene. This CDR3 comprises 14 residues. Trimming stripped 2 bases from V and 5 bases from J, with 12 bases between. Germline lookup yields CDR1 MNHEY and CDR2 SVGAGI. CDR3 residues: CASSYRGSVTEAFF. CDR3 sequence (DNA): TGTGCCAGCAGTTACCGGGGATCAGTTACTGAAGCTTTCTTT.

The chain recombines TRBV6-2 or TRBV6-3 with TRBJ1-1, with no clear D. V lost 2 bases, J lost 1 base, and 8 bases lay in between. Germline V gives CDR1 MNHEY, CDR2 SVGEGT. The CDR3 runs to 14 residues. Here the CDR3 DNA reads TGTGCCAGCAGTTACGACTCGGAGAACACTGAAGCTTTCTTT. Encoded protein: CASSYDSENTEAFF.

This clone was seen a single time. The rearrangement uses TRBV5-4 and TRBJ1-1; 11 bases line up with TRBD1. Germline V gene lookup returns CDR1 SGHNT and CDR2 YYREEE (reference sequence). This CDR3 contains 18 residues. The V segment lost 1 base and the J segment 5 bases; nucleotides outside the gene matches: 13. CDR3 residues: CASSLMRTGGVGGTEAFF. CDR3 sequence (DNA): TGTGCCAGCAGCTTGATGCGGACAGGGGGCGTTGGAGGTACTGAAGCTTTCTTT.

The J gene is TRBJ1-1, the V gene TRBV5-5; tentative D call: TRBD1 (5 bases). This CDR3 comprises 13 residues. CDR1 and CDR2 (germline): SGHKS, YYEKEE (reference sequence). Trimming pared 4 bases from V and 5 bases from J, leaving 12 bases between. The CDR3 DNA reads TGTGCCAGCAGCAGGGGTGGGGATACTGAAGCTTTCTTT. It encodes CASSRGGDTEAFF.

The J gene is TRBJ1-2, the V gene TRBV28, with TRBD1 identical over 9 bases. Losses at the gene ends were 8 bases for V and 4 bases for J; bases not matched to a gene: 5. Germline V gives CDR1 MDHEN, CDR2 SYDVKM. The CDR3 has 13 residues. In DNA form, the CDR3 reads TGTGCCAGCTCCGGACAGGGGAGCTATGGCTACACCTTC. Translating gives CASSGQGSYGYTF.

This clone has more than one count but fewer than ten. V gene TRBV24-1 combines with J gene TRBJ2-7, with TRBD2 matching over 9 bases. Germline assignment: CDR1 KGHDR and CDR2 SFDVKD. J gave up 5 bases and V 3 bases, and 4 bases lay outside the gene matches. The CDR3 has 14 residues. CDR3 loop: CATSDPRTSDEQYF. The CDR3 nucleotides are TGTGCCACCAGTGATCCAAGGACTAGCGACGAGCAGTACTTC.

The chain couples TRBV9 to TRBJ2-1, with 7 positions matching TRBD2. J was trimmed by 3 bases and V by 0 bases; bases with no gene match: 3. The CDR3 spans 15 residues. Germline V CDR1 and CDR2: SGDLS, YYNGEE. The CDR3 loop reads CASSVGWGGYNEQFF. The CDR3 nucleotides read TGTGCCAGCAGCGTAGGGTGGGGGGGCTACAATGAGCAGTTCTTC.